The 24 T cell receptor beta chains given below trace back to one sample, sequenced in a study of T cells after posttransplantation cyclophosphamide. The data were produced by immunoSEQ multiplex PCR, yet TCRdb's version contains in-frame clones alone and is incomplete. The table includes approximately 17,000 clones, 75% to 80% detected once. Cyclophosphamide on days +3 and +4 followed busulfan-fludarabine conditioning and a marrow graft. The sequencing used CD8+ T cells sorted from PBMCs, collected 1903 days after a stem cell transplant with posttransplant cyclophosphamide. These TCRs come from a female patient aged 40-50 years who received an allogeneic stem cell transplant from a related donor, was CMV-positive, and had no GVHD. Some T cells may trace back to the graft donor.

The V call is TRBV4-1, the J call TRBJ2-2; the D gene is possibly TRBD1 (6 bases). The CDR3 contains 15 residues. Germline CDR1 is MGHRA and CDR2 is YSYEKL. The ends were cut back, 0 bases at V and 3 bases at J, with 8 bases in the middle. Here the CDR3 reads CASSQDPGDTGELFF. CDR3 nucleotides: TGCGCCAGCAGCCAAGACCCAGGGGACACCGGGGAGCTGTTTTTT.

In this sample, this clone turned up many times. The chain employs TRBV5-5 and TRBJ1-5, with TRBD1 as a possible D gene (6 bases). V lost 4 bases and J lost 7, with 18 bases in between. Germline assignment: CDR1 SGHKS and CDR2 YYEKEE (reference sequence). CDR3 size: 15 residues. The CDR3 loop is CASSPRDTGRQPQHF. The CDR3 DNA reads TGTGCCAGCAGCCCTCGGGACACCGGGCGGCAGCCCCAGCATTTT. The full variable domain, its missing parts supplied by reference TRBV5-5 and TRBJ1-5, is DAGVTQSPTHLIKTRGQQVTLRCSPISGHKSVSWYQQVLGQGPQFIFQYYEKEERGRGNFPDRFSARQFPNYSSELNVNALLLGDSALYLCASSPRDTGRQPQHFGDGTRLSIL.

The rearrangement uses TRBV7-3 and TRBJ2-1, with 8 bases fitting TRBD2. The CDR3 length is 15 residues. The V segment lost 2 bases and the J segment 5 bases; nucleotides outside the gene matches: 5. CDR1 SGHTA and CDR2 FQGTGA come from the germline V gene. The CDR3 DNA follows: TGTGCCAGCAGCTTAGGCGGGGGGCTTAACAATGAGCAGTTCTTC. Residues: CASSLGGGLNNEQFF. The complete variable domain, with remaining parts taken from reference TRBV7-3 and TRBJ2-1, reads GAGVSQTPSNKVTEKGKYVELRCDPISGHTALYWYRQSLGQGPEFLIYFQGTGAADDSGLPNDRFFAVRPEGSVSTLKIQRTERGDSAVYLCASSLGGGLNNEQFFGPGTRLTVL.

The chain joins TRBV27 to TRBJ1-1; tentative D call: TRBD1 (5 bases). This CDR3 comprises 13 residues. The germline V and J ends were trimmed by 3 bases and 2 bases, with 7 bases remaining between them. CDR1 is MNHEY and CDR2 is SMNVEV in the germline V gene (reference sequence). DNA of the CDR3: TGTGCCAGCAGTTTGACAGTCAACACTGAAGCTTTCTTT. It codes for CASSLTVNTEAFF.

The chain carries TRBV21-1 and TRBJ2-1; TRBD2 is the table's D call, not checked against the DNA. TRBV21-1 is a recognized pseudogene. The CDR3 extends over 16 amino acids. The CDR3 reads CASSKRSDYRPYEQFF. CDR3 sequence (DNA): TGTGCCAGCAGCAAAAGATCGGACTATAGGCCGTATGAGCAGTTCTTC.

V gene TRBV4-1 combines with J gene TRBJ2-7, with unresolved D. Looked up from germline, CDR1 is MGHRA and CDR2 is YSYEKL. The CDR3 covers 15 residues. The ends were cut back, 1 base at V and 2 bases at J, with 12 bases in the middle. The CDR3 is CASSQGRGDTYEQYF. DNA of the CDR3: TGCGCCAGCAGCCAAGGCAGAGGAGATACCTACGAGCAGTACTTC.

This clone turned up a few times. The chain employs TRBV25-1 and TRBJ1-1, with D perhaps TRBD1 (5 bases). CDR1 is MGHDK and CDR2 is SYGVNS in the germline V gene. V was clipped by 3 bases and J by 0 bases, with 11 bases between them. The CDR3 runs to 15 residues. In DNA form, the CDR3 reads TGTGCCAGCAGTGAGTTACAGGCCTTGAACACTGAAGCTTTCTTT. This translates into CASSELQALNTEAFF.

The chain recombines TRBV2 with TRBJ2-2, with a tentative D call TRBD2 (5 bases). This CDR3 has 13 amino acids. CDR1 SNHLY and CDR2 FYNNEI come from the germline V gene. The ends were cut back, 4 bases at V and 4 bases at J, with 7 bases in the middle. The CDR3 is CASSARVTGELFF. DNA for the CDR3: TGTGCCAGCAGTGCGCGGGTCACCGGGGAGCTGTTTTTT.

The sample holds a few counts of this clone. The chain employs TRBV21-1 and TRBJ2-7; TRBD1 is the table's D call and was not checked against the DNA. TRBV21-1 is classified as a pseudogene. This CDR3 region has 15 residues. The CDR3 sequence is CASSKVAGGHYEQYF. The CDR3 DNA sequence: TGTGCCAGCAGCAAAGTGGCAGGGGGCCACTACGAGCAGTACTTC.

This clone was seen a few times. The chain combines TRBV7-2 with TRBJ1-5; D unresolved. V lost 5 bases to trimming and J lost 1 base, with 12 bases between them. CDR1 and CDR2 from the germline V gene are SGHTA and FQGNSA. This CDR3 contains 15 residues. CDR3 nucleotide sequence: TGTGCCAGCAGCCCTGACATGTCCAGCAATCAGCCCCAGCATTTT. Protein product: CASSPDMSSNQPQHF.

The gene calls are TRBV13 and TRBJ1-1; 8 nucleotides line up with TRBD1. The CDR3 loop spans 14 amino acids. After removal of 3 bases from V and 4 bases from J, the junction contained 4 bases not matched to a gene. CDR1 PRHDT and CDR2 FYEKMQ come from the germline V gene (reference sequence). This CDR3 reads CASSFLTGGTEAFF. The CDR3 DNA is TGTGCCAGCAGCTTCCTAACAGGGGGCACTGAAGCTTTCTTT.

This chain connects TRBV4-1 to TRBJ2-1; TRBD1 might be the D (6 bases). V gave up 1 base and J gave up 6 bases, with 19 bases separating them. Germline assignment: CDR1 MGHRA and CDR2 YSYEKL. The length of the CDR3 is 17 residues. DNA of the CDR3: TGCGCCAGCAGCCAAGTGGATCGGACAGACGATCTCAATGAGCAGTTCTTC. Its translation: CASSQVDRTDDLNEQFF.

This chain uses TRBV9 with TRBJ1-1; 8 nucleotides agree with TRBD1. Germline CDR1 and CDR2: SGDLS and YYNGEE. The CDR3 is 13 residues long. The J segment lost 4 bases and the V segment lost 3 bases, leaving 2 bases of the junction unmatched. CDR3 sequence reads: CASSEDRATEAFF. CDR3 DNA: TGTGCCAGCAGCGAGGACAGGGCCACTGAAGCTTTCTTT.

This clone was recorded only once. The chain links TRBV7-2 to TRBJ2-7, with D unclear. CDR3 length: 15 residues. V lost 1 base and J lost 0, with 10 bases in between. Germline V gives CDR1 SGHTA, CDR2 FQGNSA. CDR3 sequence: CASSLERLRSYEQYF. DNA of the CDR3: TGTGCCAGCAGCTTAGAACGGTTACGCTCCTACGAGCAGTACTTC.

The rearrangement joins TRBV7-3 to TRBJ2-1; TRBD1 might be the D (6 bases). The ends were cut back, 5 bases at V and 8 bases at J, with 16 bases in the middle. From germline, CDR1 is SGHTA and CDR2 FQGTGA. The CDR3 covers 14 residues. CDR3: CASSPQYRVDEQFF. CDR3 nucleotide sequence: TGTGCCAGCAGCCCCCAATACAGGGTCGATGAGCAGTTCTTC.

CDR3 in amino acids: CASSGPQGYEQYF. CDR3 nucleotides: TGTGCCAGCAGCGGACCTCAGGGCTACGAGCAGTACTTC. The chain is built from TRBV5-6 and TRBJ2-7; D perhaps matches TRBD1 (5 bases). V lost 4 bases to trimming and J lost 3 bases, with 11 bases between them. Looked up from germline, CDR1 is SGHDT and CDR2 is YYEEEE. The CDR3 extends over 13 amino acids.

The chain carries TRBV2 and TRBJ1-6, with 8 bases aligning to TRBD1. The CDR3 has 14 amino acids. V lost 6 bases to trimming and J lost 10 bases; unmatched junction nucleotides: 8. Germline lookup yields CDR1 SNHLY and CDR2 FYNNEI. The CDR3, as DNA: TGTGCCAGCAGGCCCGGACAGGGCGGATCACCCCTCCACTTT. It translates to CASRPGQGGSPLHF.

The chain joins TRBV21-1 to TRBJ2-3; the DNA was not compared with TRBD1, the D call given in the table. TRBV21-1 is a pseudogene segment. The CDR3 loop spans 15 amino acids. Here the CDR3 DNA reads TGTGCCAGCAGCAAGACAGCGCTGAGCACAGATACGCAGTATTTT. Residues: CASSKTALSTDTQYF.

This chain links TRBV7-9 with TRBJ2-1; 9 bases fit TRBD1. Losses at the gene ends were 4 bases for V and 7 bases for J; bases not matched to a gene: 11. This CDR3 contains 16 residues. Germline CDR1 SEHNR, CDR2 FQNEAQ (reference sequence). The CDR3, as DNA: TGTGCCAGCAGCTCTAACCGGGACAGGGTATGGAATGAGCAGTTCTTC. Encoded protein: CASSSNRDRVWNEQFF. The complete variable domain, with remaining parts taken from reference TRBV7-9 and TRBJ2-1, reads DTGVSQNPRHKITKRGQNVTFRCDPISEHNRLYWYRQTLGQGPEFLTYFQNEAQLEKSRLLSDRFSAERPKGSFSTLEIQRTEQGDSAMYLCASSSNRDRVWNEQFFGPGTRLTVL.

The gene calls are TRBV28 and TRBJ1-6; D not certain. V lost 8 bases, J lost 10 bases, and 15 bases lay in between. CDR3 length: 13 residues. In germline, CDR1 is MDHEN, CDR2 SYDVKM. The CDR3 region has the DNA TGTGCCAGCGCGTGGGGAGGCGACTCACCCCTCCACTTT. Its translation: CASAWGGDSPLHF. The whole variable domain, filled in from reference TRBV28 and TRBJ1-6, reads DVKVTQSSRYLVKRTGEKVFLECVQDMDHENMFWYRQDPGLGLRLIYFSYDVKMKEKGDIPEGYSVSREKKERFSLILESASTNQTSMYLCASAWGGDSPLHFGNGTRLTVT.

The chain combines TRBV5-8 with TRBJ2-7; 7 bases map to TRBD1. The J segment lost 0 bases and the V segment lost 4 bases, leaving 10 bases of the junction unmatched. Germline V gene sequence: CDR1 SGHTS, CDR2 YDEGEE. The CDR3 totals 16 residues. DNA for the CDR3: TGTGCCAGCAGCGGGGACAGCACCTTTAGCTCCTACGAGCAGTACTTC. Protein product: CASSGDSTFSSYEQYF. Full variable domain (missing parts from reference TRBV5-8 and TRBJ2-7): EAGVTQSPTHLIKTRGQQATLRCSPISGHTSVYWYQQALGLGLQFLLWYDEGEERNRGNFPPRFSGRQFPNYSSELNVNALELEDSALYLCASSGDSTFSSYEQYFGPGTRLTVT.

The gene calls are TRBV6-1 and TRBJ1-6, with D maybe TRBD1 (5 bases). The CDR3 is 14 amino acids. The germline CDR1 and CDR2 sequences are MNHNS and SASEGT. V shed 7 bases and J shed 9 bases, with 16 bases lying between them. CDR3 in amino acids: CASTGGDFSSPLHF. CDR3 in DNA: TGTGCCAGCACCGGCGGGGACTTCAGTTCACCCCTCCACTTT.

The chain employs TRBV7-9 and TRBJ1-6; the D is unclear. CDR3 length: 17 amino acids. The V end lost 3 bases, the J end lost 0 bases, and 12 bases lay between the germline ends. The germline gives CDR1 SEHNR, CDR2 FQNEAQ (reference sequence). The CDR3 DNA follows: TGTGCCAGCAGCTTTACCAGCGGACTCTCCTATAATTCACCCCTCCACTTT. Its protein is CASSFTSGLSYNSPLHF.

The chain links TRBV6-6 to TRBJ2-2; D may be TRBD1 (6 bases). CDR3 length: 14 amino acids. With 5 bases removed from V and 5 bases from J, the gap between germline ends came to 12 bases. Germline loops: CDR1 MNHNY, CDR2 SVGAGI (reference sequence). CDR3 coding DNA: TGTGCCAGCAGTGGGATAGGGGGAACCGGGGAGCTGTTTTTT. Amino acids: CASSGIGGTGELFF.